This T cell receptor (beta chain) is drawn from a study of spatial heterogeneity in lung cancer. The wider study: Detected beta-chain sequences consistently exceeded alpha-chain sequences.

As for time point: sample taken at primary tumor resection. Untreated early-stage non-small cell lung cancer patients, around 70 in total, were the donors. TCRs were sequenced from unsorted whole RNA of tumor, nontumor lung or PBMC. The CDR3 is made up of 14 amino acids. The ends were cut back, 0 bases at V and 3 bases at J, with 8 bases in the middle. Germline-derived CDR1 and CDR2 are SGHVS and FNYEAQ. Every individual TCR cDNA molecule carried its own unique molecular identifier, which allowed correction of PCR and sequencing errors. TCRdb processed the 5' RACE reads anew with MiXCR; each CDR3 protein has one entry. This table has approximately 66,000 distinct CDR3 sequences, approximately 6.3% appearing once. This clonotype was seen more than once but under ten times.

The genes are TRBV7-6 and TRBJ2-5; no clear D gene. The input for sequencing was PBMCs, taken at surgery. The origin of this receptor is a female donor with early-stage non-small cell lung cancer. As DNA, the CDR3 is TGTGCCAGCAGCTTAGCCCAGTACAAAGAGACCCAGTACTTC. Translation gives CASSLAQYKETQYF.